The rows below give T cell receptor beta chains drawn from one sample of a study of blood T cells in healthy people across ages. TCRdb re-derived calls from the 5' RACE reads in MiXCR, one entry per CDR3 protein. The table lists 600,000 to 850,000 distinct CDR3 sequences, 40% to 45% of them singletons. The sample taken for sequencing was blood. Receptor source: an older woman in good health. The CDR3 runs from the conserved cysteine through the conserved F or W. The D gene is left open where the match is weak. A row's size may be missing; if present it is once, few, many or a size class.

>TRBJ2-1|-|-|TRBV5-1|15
TGCGCCAGCAGCTACCGGACTACCCGTTACAATGAGCGGTTCTTC
CASSYRTTRYNERFF
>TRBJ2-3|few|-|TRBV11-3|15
TGTGCCAGCAGCTACAGTTTCACTAGCACAGATACGCAGTATTTT
CASSYSFTSTDTQYF
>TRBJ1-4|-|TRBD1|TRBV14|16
TGTGCCAGCAGCCGCCCCCCGACAGGGGGCGCGGAAAAACTGTTTTTT
CASSRPPTGGAEKLFF
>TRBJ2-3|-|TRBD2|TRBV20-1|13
TGCAGTGCACGGACTAGCGGTAAAGATACGCAGTATTTT
CSARTSGKDTQYF
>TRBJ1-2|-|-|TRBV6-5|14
TGTGCCAGCCGCCAGCTGGCTGTTGGATATGGCTACACCTTC
CASRQLAVGYGYTF
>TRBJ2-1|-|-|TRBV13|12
TGTGCCAGCCAGATGGGGGTCAATGAGCAGTTCTTC
CASQMGVNEQFF
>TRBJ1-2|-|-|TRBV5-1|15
TGCGCCAGCAGCCCCGAAATGACAGGAAGGTATGGCTACACCTTC
CASSPEMTGRYGYTF
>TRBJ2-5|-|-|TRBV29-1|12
TGCAGCGTTGTGAGTGGGTCCGTAGAGCAGTACTTC
CSVVSGSVEQYF
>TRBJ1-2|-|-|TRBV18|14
TGTGCCAGCTCACCACCTCCCCAGGGAGGAGGCTACACCTTC
CASSPPPQGGGYTF
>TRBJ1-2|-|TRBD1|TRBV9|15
TGTGCCAGCAGCGGACCCAACAGGGGGCACTATGGCTACACCTTC
CASSGPNRGHYGYTF
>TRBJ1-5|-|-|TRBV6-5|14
TGTGCCAGCAGGCCACAGCGGGGCAATCAGCCCCAGCATTTT
CASRPQRGNQPQHF
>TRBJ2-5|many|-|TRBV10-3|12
TGTGCCATCAGTGAGTCAAAAGAGACCCAGTACTTC
CAISESKETQYF
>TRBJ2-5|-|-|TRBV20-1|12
TGCAGTGCTTCCCGGGACGAGAAGACCCAGTACTTC
CSASRDEKTQYF
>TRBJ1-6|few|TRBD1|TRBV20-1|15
TGCAGTGCTAGGGCGAGACAGGGTATGGATTCACCCCTCCACTTT
CSARARQGMDSPLHF
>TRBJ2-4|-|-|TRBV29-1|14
TGCAGCGTTGAAACCAGGGATGAATTAAACATTCAGTACTTC
CSVETRDELNIQYF
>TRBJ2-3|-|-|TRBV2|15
TGTGCCAGCAGTGGAATAGGGGGATCCACAGATACGCAGTATTTT
CASSGIGGSTDTQYF
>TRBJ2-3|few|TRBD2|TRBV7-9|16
TGTGCCAGCAGCTGGGGGACTAGCGGGGTCGCAGATACGCAGTATTTT
CASSWGTSGVADTQYF
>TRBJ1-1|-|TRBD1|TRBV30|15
TGTGCCTGGACCATGGGGGACAGGGGTACCACTGAAGCTTTCTTT
CAWTMGDRGTTEAFF
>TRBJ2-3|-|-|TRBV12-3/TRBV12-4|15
TGTGCCAGCAGCCCGCTTAGCGTTTTAGCAGATACGCAGTATTTT
CASSPLSVLADTQYF
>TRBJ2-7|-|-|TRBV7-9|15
TGTGCCAGCAGCTCCCCCCGGGAGAGGTCCGACGAGCAGTACTTC
CASSSPRERSDEQYF
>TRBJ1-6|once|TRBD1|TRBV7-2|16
TGTGCCAGCAGCTTAGGGACAGGGGCAACCAATTCACCCCTCCACTTT
CASSLGTGATNSPLHF
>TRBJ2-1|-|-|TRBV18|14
TGTGCCAGCTCATCGAATCCGGGGGACAATGAGCAGTTCTTC
CASSSNPGDNEQFF
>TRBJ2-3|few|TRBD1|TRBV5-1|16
TGCGCCAGCAGCACGCTGGGACAGGGGCTGGGAGATACGCAGTATTTT
CASSTLGQGLGDTQYF
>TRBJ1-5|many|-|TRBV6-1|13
TGTGCCAGCAGTGAGGGGCCGGTGTTGCCCCAGCATTTT
CASSEGPVLPQHF
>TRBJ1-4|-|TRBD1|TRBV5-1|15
TGCGCCAGCAAGACAGGGGAGAGGGATAATGAAAAACTGTTTTTT
CASKTGERDNEKLFF
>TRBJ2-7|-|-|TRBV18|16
TGTGCCAGCTCACCACTTAGTAGCGGACCGAATTTCTTTAAGTACTTC
CASSPLSSGPNFFKYF
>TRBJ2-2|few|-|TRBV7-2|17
TGTGCCAGCAGCCCAACCACCACTAGTGTACACACCGGGGAGCTGTTTTTT
CASSPTTTSVHTGELFF
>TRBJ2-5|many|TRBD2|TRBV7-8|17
TGTGCCAGCAGCTTAGCGTGGCGGGGGAACACCCAAGAGACCCAGTACTTC
CASSLAWRGNTQETQYF
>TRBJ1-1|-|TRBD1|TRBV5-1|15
TGCGCCAGCAGCAAGGACAGGGTGGCGAACACTGAAGCTTTCTTT
CASSKDRVANTEAFF
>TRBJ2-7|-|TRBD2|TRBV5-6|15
TGTGCCAGCAGCGGTACTAGCGGGCACTCCTACGAGCAGTACTTC
CASSGTSGHSYEQYF
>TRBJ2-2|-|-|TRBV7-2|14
TGTGCCAGCAGCTTAATAGTGGGTACCGGGGAGCTGTTTTTT
CASSLIVGTGELFF
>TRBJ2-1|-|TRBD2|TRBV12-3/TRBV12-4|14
TGTGCCAGCAGTTTAAGCGGGGGATACAATGAGCGGTTCTTC
CASSLSGGYNERFF